The clone carrying this T cell receptor beta chain was counted once. Sequencing used immunoSEQ multiplex PCR; TCRdb keeps in-frame clones, though not all of them. This table holds about 66,000 clones, 86% found once. These data originate in a study of OX40 agonist ivuxolimab in advanced cancers. Study as a whole: Dose-escalation cases comprised hepatocellular carcinoma, melanoma, renal cell or head and neck cancer.

Trimming shortened V by 4 bases and J by 8 bases, and 8 bases separated the two germline ends. Germline values: CDR1 DFQATT, CDR2 SNEGSKA (reference sequence). The CDR3 spans 10 residues. The sequences come from CD4+ or CD8+ T cells sorted from blood, collected in a trial of the OX40 agonist ivuxolimab. The V and J genes are TRBV20-1 and TRBJ1-1, with D unclear. This TCR was sampled from an adult with an advanced solid tumor such as melanoma, head and neck, liver or kidney cancer. CDR3: CSAMGREAFF. As DNA, the CDR3 is TGCAGTGCTATGGGCCGGGAAGCTTTCTTT.